This T cell receptor beta chain derives from a study of T-cell reconstitution after alpha-beta-depleted transplantation in children. Study-wide results and limits: Expanded clones from the graft, numbering several hundred, reportedly supplied alpha-beta T cells about two months after transplant.

TCRbeta library preparation incorporated unique molecular identifiers. One entry per CDR3 protein, called by TCRdb with MiXCR from the PCR reads. Among approximately 130,000 distinct CDR3 sequences, 9.5% to 10% were seen once, and the ten largest hold approximately 25%. The CDR3 extends over 14 amino acids. In germline, CDR1 is DFQATT, CDR2 SNEGSKA (reference sequence). The ends lost 6 bases at V and 1 base at J; junction bases unmatched: 4. This clonotype was counted many times. Its antigen is unknown. The J gene is TRBJ2-2, the V gene TRBV20-1, with TRBD2 identical over 8 bases. The source is a girl under three years old who had a stem cell transplant for combined immunodeficiency, so the T cells may come from the graft donor. The material was PBMCs, mostly from graft donor cells, obtained 180 days after TCRalphabeta/CD19-depleted stem cell transplant. This chain's CDR3 is CSAPTSENTGELFF. The CDR3 DNA reads TGCAGTGCACCGACTAGCGAGAACACCGGGGAGCTGTTTTTT.